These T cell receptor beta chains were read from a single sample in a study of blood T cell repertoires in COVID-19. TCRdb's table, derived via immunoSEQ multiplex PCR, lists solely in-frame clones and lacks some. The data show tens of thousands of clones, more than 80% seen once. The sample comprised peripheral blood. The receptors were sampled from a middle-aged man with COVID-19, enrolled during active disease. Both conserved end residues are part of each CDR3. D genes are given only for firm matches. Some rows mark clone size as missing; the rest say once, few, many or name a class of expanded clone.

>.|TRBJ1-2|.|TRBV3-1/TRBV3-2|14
TGTGCCAGCAGTCCACAGGGTCCTAGAGGAGGCTACACCTTC
CASSPQGPRGGYTF
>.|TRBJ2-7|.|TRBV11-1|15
TGTGCCAGCAGCCCAGCAGGGGTGAGCTCCTACGAGCAGTACTTC
CASSPAGVSSYEQYF
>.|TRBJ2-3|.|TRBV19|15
TGTGCCAGTAGTATAGCCGGGGTGTACACAGATACGCAGTATTTT
CASSIAGVYTDTQYF
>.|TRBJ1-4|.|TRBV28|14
TGTGCCAGCAGTTTAACAGGGATAAATGAAAAACTGTTTTTT
CASSLTGINEKLFF
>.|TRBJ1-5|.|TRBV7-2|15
TGTGCCAGCAGCTTCGGGAAGAATAGCAATCAGCCCCAGCATTTT
CASSFGKNSNQPQHF
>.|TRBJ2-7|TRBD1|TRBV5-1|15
TGCGCCAGCAGTCAAACGACAGGGGTATCCTACGAGCAGTACTTC
CASSQTTGVSYEQYF
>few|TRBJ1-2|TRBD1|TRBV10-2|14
TGCGCCAGCAGTCCGCGGACAGGGGGCGCCGGCTACACCTTC
CASSPRTGGAGYTF
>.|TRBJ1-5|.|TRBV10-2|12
TGCGCCAGCGGCTGGGAGCAGCAGCCCCAGCATTTT
CASGWEQQPQHF
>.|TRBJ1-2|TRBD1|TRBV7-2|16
TGTGCCAGCAGCCCCGGGGGACAGGGGATTGTTAGAGGCTACACCTTC
CASSPGGQGIVRGYTF
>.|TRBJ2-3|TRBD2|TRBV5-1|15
TGCGCCAGCAGCCTCACCGGGACTAGCGGAGATACGCAGTATTTT
CASSLTGTSGDTQYF
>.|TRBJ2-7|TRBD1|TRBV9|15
TGTGCCAGCAGCGTAGGGGACAGACCCTCCTACGAGCAGTACTTC
CASSVGDRPSYEQYF
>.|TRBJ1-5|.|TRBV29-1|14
TGCAGCGTTGCAGACAGGTATAGCAATCAGCCCCAGCATTTT
CSVADRYSNQPQHF
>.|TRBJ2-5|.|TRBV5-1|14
TGCGCCAGCAGCCAGGGCGCCAGAGGCGAGACCCAGTACTTC
CASSQGARGETQYF
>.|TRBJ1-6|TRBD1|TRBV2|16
TGTGCCAGCAGTGAGAACAGGGGGACCTATAATTCACCCCTCCACTTT
CASSENRGTYNSPLHF
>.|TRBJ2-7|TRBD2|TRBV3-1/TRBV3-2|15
TGTGCCAGCAGCCAAGTTATGGTTAGCGGGGCTGAGCAGTACTTC
CASSQVMVSGAEQYF
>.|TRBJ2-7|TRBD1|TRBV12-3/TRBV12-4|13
TGTGCCAGCAGAGGACAGGGGTATACCGAGCAGTACTTC
CASRGQGYTEQYF
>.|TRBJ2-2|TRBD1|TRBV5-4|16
TGTGCCAGCAGCCGGGGACAGGGTTTCAACACCGGGGAGCTGTTTTTT
CASSRGQGFNTGELFF
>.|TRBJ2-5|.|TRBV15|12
TGTGCCACCAGCAGAGCGCAGCGACCTGGGTACTTC
CATSRAQRPGYF
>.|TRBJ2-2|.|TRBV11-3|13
TGTGCCAGCAGCTCGACTAGGTTCGGGGAGCTGTTTTTT
CASSSTRFGELFF
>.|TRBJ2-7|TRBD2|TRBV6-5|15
TGTGCCAGCAGTTACTCTGCTAGCGGGTGGTTGGAGCAGTACTTC
CASSYSASGWLEQYF
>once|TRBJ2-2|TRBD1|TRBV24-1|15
TGTGCCACCAAACCGGGACAGGGGAACACCGGGGAGCTGTTTTTT
CATKPGQGNTGELFF
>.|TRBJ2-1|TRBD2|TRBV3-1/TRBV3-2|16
TGTGCCAGCAGCCCGGGAAGAGGGCGGGGGGGCAATGAGCAGTTCTTC
CASSPGRGRGGNEQFF
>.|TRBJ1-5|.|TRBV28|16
TGTGCCAGCAGTCCACCTCACGACAGCGTCAATCAGCCCCAGCATTTT
CASSPPHDSVNQPQHF
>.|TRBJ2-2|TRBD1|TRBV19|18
TGTGCCAGTAGCGCTATGGGACAGGGAATTATGAGAACCGGGGAGCTGTTTTTT
CASSAMGQGIMRTGELFF
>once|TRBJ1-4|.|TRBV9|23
TGTGCCAGCAGCGACTCCATCGGCCCCAAACCCAGACAGGTCTCTACAACTAATGAAAAACTGTTTTTT
CASSDSIGPKPRQVSTTNEKLFF